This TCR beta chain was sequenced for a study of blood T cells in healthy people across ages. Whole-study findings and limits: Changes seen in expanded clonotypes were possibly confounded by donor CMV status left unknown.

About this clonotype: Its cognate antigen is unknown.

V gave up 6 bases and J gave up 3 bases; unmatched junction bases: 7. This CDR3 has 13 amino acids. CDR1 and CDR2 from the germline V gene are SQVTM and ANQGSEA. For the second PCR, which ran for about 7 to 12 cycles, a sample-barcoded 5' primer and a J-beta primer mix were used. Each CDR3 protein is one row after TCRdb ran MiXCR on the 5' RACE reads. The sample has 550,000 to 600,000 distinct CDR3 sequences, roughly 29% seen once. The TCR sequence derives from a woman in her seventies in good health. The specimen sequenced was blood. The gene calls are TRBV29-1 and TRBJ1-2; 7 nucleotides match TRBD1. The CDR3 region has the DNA TGCAGCGTCGAACAGGGGACAGACTATGGCTACACCTTC. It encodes CSVEQGTDYGYTF.